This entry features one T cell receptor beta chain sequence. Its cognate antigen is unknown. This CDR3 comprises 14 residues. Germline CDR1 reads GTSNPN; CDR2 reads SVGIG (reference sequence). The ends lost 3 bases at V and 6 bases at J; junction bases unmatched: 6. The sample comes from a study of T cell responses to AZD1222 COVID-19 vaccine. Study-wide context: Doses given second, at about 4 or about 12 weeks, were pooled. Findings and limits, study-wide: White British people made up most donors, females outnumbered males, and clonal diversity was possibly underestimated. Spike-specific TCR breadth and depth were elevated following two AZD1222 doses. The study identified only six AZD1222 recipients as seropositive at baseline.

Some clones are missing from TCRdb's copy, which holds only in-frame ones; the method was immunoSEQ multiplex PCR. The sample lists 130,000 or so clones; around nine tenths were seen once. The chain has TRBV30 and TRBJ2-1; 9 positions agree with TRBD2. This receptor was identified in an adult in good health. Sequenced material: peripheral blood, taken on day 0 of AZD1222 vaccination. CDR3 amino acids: CAWSRGTSINEQFF. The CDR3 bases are TGTGCCTGGAGCCGCGGGACTAGCATCAATGAGCAGTTCTTC.